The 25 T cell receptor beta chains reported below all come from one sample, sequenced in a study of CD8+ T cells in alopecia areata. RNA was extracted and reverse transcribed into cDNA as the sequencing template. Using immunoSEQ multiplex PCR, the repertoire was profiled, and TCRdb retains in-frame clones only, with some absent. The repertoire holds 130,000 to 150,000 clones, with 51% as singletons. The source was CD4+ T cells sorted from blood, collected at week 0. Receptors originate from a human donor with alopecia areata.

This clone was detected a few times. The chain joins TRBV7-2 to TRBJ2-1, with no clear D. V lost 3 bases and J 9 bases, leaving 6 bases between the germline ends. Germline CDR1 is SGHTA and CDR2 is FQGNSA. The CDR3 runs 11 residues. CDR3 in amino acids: CASSLKSEQFF. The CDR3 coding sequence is TGTGCCAGCAGCTTGAAGTCTGAGCAGTTCTTC.

CDR3 DNA sequence: TGTGCCAGCAGTGAAGCGGACAGGGGAAGAGCAGATACGCAGTATTTT. Residues: CASSEADRGRADTQYF. V is TRBV2 and J is TRBJ2-3, with 9 positions matching TRBD1. This CDR3 spans 16 amino acids. The V gene end was trimmed by 0 bases and the J gene end by 4 bases; junction bases not matched to a gene: 5. Germline CDR1 is SNHLY and CDR2 is FYNNEI.

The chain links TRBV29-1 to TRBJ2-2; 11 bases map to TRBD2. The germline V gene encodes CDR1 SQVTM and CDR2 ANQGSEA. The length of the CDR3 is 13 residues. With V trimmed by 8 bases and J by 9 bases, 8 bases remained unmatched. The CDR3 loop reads CSLVGTSGRELFF. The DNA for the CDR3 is TGCAGCCTTGTAGGGACTAGCGGAAGGGAGCTGTTTTTT.

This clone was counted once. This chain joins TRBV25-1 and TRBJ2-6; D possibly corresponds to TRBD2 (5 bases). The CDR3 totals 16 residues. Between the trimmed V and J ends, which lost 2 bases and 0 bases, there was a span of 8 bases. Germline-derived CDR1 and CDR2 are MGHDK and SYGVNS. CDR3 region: CASSEARASGANVLTF. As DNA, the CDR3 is TGTGCCAGCAGTGAAGCGAGGGCCTCTGGGGCCAACGTCCTGACTTTC.

The CDR3 DNA sequence: TGTGCCACCAGCAGAGGGGACAATGAGCAGTTCTTC. Protein: CATSRGDNEQFF. The J gene is TRBJ2-1, the V gene TRBV15, with D uncertain. The germline CDR1 and CDR2 sequences are LNHNV and YYDKDF (reference sequence). This CDR3 is built from 12 residues. Trimming cost V 1 base and J 5 bases, with 3 bases left between them. Filled out from reference TRBV15 and TRBJ2-1, the complete variable domain reads DAMVIQNPRYQVTQFGKPVTLSCSQTLNHNVMYWYQQKSSQAPKLLFHYYDKDFNNEADTPDNFQSRRPNTSFCFLDIRSPGLGDTAMYLCATSRGDNEQFFGPGTRLTVL.

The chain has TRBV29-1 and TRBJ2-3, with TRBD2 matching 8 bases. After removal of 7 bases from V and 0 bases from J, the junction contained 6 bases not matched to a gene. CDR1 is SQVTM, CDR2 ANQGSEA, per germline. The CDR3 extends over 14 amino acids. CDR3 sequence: CSASSGPSTDTQYF. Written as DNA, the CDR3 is TGCAGCGCCTCTAGCGGGCCAAGCACAGATACGCAGTATTTT.

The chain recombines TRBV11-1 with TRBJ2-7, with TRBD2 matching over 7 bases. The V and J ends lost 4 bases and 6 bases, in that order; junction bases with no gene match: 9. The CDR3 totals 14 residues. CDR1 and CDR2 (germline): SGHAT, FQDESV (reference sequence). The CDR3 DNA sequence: TGTGCCAGCAGCTCGCTAGCGGACCGGGGCGAGCAGTACTTC. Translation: CASSSLADRGEQYF.

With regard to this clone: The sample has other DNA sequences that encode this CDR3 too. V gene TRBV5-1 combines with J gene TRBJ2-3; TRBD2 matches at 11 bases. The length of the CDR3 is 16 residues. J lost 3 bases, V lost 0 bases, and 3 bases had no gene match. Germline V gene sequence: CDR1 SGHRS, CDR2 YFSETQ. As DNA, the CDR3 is TGCGCCAGCAGCTTGGGGCTAGCGGGAGGTACAGATACGCAGTATTTT. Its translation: CASSLGLAGGTDTQYF.

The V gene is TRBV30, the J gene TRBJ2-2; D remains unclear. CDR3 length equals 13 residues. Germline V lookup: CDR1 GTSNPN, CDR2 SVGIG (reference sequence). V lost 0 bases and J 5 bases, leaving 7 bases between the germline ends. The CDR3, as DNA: TGTGCCTGGAGTGTATTTGGGACCGGGGAGCTGTTTTTT. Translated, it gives CAWSVFGTGELFF.

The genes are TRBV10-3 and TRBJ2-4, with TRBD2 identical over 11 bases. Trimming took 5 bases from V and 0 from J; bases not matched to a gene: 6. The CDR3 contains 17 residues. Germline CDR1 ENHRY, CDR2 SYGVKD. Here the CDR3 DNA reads TGTGCCATCAGTCCTATAGCGGGAGGGCTAGCCAAAAACATTCAGTACTTC. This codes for CAISPIAGGLAKNIQYF.

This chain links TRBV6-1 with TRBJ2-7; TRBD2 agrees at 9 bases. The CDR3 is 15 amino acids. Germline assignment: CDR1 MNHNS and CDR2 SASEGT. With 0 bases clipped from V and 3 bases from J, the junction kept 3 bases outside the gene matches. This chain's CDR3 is CASSEASGSFYEQYF. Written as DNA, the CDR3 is TGTGCCAGCAGTGAAGCTAGCGGGAGCTTCTACGAGCAGTACTTC.

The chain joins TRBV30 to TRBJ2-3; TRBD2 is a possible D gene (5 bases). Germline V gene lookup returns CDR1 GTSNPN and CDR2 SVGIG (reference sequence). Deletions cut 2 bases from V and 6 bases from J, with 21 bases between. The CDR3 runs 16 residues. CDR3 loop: CAWSFYRDMVTDTQYF. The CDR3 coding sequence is TGTGCCTGGAGTTTCTACCGGGATATGGTGACGGATACGCAGTATTTT.

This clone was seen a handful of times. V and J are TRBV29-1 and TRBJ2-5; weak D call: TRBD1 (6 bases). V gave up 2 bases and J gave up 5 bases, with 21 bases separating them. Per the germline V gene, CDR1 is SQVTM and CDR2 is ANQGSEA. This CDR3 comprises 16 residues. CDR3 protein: CSVEYRVRGGVETQYF. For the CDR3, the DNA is TGCAGCGTTGAATATCGGGTCCGAGGGGGAGTGGAGACCCAGTACTTC.

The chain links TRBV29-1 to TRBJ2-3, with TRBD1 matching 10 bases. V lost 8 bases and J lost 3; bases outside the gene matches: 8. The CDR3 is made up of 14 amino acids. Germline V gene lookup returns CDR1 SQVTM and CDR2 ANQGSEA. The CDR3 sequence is CSTDRGLGTDTQYF. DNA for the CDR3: TGCAGCACCGACAGGGGGCTCGGGACAGATACGCAGTATTTT.

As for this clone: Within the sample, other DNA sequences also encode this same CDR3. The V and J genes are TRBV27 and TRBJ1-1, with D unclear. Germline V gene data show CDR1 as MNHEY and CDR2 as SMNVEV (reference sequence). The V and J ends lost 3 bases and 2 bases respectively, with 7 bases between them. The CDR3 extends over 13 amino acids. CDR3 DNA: TGTGCCAGCAGTTTCGGCGGTAACACTGAAGCTTTCTTT. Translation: CASSFGGNTEAFF.

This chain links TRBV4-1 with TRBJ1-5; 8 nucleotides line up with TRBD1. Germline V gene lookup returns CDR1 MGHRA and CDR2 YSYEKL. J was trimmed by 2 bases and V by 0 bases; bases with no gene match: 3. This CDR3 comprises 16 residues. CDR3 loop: CASSQDGQGRNQPQHF. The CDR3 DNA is TGCGCCAGCAGCCAAGACGGACAGGGCCGCAATCAGCCCCAGCATTTT.

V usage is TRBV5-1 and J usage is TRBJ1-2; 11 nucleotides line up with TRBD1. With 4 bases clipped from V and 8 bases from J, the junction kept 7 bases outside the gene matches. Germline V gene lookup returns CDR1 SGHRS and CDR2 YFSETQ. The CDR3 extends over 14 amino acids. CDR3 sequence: CASSGGQGARGYTF. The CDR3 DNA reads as TGCGCCAGCAGCGGCGGACAGGGGGCGCGAGGCTACACCTTC.

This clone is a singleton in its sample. In nucleotides, the CDR3 is TGCGCCAGCAGCTTGACAGGGGAGACTGAAGCTTTCTTT. This translates into CASSLTGETEAFF. This chain connects TRBV5-1 to TRBJ1-1; 7 bases line up with TRBD1. V was pared by 1 base and J by 5 bases, with 2 bases of the junction left unmatched. The CDR3 length is 13 residues. Germline values: CDR1 SGHRS, CDR2 YFSETQ.

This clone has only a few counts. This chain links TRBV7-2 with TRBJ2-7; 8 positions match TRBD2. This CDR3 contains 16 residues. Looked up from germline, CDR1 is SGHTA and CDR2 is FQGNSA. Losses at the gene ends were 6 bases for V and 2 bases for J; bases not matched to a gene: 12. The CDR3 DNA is TGTGCCAGCAGTCTTGGACTAGCCGAAGCAACCTACGAGCAGTACTTC. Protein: CASSLGLAEATYEQYF.

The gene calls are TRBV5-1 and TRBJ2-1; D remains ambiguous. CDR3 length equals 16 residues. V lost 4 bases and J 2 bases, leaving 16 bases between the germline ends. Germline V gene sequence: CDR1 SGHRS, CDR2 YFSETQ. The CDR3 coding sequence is TGCGCCAGCAGCCCGCCTCGTTCCGGCGCCTACAATGAGCAGTTCTTC. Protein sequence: CASSPPRSGAYNEQFF.

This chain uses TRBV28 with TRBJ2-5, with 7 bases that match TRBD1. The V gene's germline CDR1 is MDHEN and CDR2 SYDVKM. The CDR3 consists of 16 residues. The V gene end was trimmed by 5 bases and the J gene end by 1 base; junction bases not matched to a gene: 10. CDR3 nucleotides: TGTGCCAGCAGTCAGACAGGGAGAGGGGGCCAAGAGACCCAGTACTTC. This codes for CASSQTGRGGQETQYF.

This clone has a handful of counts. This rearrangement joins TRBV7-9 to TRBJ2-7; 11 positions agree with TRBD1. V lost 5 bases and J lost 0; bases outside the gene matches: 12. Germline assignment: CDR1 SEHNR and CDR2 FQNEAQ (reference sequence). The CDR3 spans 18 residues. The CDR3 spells CASSLSRGQGVSSYEQYF. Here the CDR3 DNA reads TGTGCCAGCAGCCTATCCCGGGGACAGGGGGTTAGCTCCTACGAGCAGTACTTC.

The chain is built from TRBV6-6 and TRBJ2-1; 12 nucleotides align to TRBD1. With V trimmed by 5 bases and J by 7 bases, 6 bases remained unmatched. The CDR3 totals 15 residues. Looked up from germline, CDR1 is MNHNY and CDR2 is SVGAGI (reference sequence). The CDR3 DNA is TGTGCCAGCAGTCGCCGGGACAGGGGGCTGAATGAGCAGTTCTTC. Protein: CASSRRDRGLNEQFF.

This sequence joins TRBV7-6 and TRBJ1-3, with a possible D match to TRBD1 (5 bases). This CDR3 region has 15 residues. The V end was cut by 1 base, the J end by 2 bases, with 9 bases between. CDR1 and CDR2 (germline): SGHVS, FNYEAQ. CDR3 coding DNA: TGTGCCAGCAGCTTAGTGGTGGGGGCTGGAAACACCATATATTTT. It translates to CASSLVVGAGNTIYF.

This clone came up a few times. CDR3 sequence (DNA): TGTGCCAGCAGTTACTCCCGAGAGACCCAGTACTTC. Amino acids: CASSYSRETQYF. J is TRBJ2-5 and V is TRBV6-5; the D is unclear. Trimming removed 0 bases at V and 4 bases at J, with 3 bases between. Germline CDR1 is MNHEY and CDR2 is SVGAGI. The CDR3 has 12 amino acids.